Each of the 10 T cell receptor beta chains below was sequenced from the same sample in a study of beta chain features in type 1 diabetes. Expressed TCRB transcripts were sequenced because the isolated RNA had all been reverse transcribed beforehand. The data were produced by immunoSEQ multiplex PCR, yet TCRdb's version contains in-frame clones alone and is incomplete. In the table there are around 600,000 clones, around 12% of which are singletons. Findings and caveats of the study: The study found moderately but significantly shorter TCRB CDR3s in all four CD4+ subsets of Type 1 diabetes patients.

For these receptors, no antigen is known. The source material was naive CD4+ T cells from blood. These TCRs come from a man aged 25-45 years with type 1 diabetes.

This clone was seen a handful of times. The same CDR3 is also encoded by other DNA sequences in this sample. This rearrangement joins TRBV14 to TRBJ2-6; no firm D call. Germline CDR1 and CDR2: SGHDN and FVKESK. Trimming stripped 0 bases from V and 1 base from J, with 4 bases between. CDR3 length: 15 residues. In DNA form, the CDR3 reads TGTGCCAGCAGCCAAGATCGGTCTGGGGCCAACGTCCTGACTTTC. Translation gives CASSQDRSGANVLTF.

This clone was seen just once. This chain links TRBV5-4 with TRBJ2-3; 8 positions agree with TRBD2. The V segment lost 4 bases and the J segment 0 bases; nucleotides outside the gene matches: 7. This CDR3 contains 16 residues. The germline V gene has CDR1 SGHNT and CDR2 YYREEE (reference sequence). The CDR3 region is CASSALAGASTDTQYF. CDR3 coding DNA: TGTGCCAGCAGCGCCCTAGCGGGTGCTAGCACAGATACGCAGTATTTT.

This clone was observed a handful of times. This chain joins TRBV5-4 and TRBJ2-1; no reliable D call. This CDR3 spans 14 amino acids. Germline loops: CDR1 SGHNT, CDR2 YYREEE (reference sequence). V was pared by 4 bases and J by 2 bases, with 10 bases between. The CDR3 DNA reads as TGTGCCAGCAGCCCATCTAGGCCCTACAATGAGCAGTTCTTC. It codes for CASSPSRPYNEQFF.

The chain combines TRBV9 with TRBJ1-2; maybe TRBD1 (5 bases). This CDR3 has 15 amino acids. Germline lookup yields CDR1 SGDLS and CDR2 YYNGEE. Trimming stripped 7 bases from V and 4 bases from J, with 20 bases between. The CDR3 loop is CASSPPMAGTYGYTF. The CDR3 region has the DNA TGTGCCAGCTCACCCCCAATGGCAGGGACCTATGGCTACACCTTC.

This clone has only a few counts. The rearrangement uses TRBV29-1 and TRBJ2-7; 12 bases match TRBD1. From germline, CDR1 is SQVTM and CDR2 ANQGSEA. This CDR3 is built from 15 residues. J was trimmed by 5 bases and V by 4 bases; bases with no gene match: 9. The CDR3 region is CSVVDGTGGKDEQYF. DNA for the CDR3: TGCAGCGTTGTAGATGGGACAGGGGGCAAGGACGAGCAGTACTTC.

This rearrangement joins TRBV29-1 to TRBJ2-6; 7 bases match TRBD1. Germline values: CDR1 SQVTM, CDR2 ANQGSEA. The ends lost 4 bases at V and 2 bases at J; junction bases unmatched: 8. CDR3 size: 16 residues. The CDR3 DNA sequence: TGCAGCGTTGGCAAAGGGGGCACAGCTGGGGCCAACGTCCTGACTTTC. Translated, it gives CSVGKGGTAGANVLTF.

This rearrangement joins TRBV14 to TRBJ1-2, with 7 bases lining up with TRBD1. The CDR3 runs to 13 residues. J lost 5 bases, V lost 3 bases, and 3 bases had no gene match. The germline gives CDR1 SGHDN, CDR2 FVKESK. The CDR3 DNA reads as TGTGCCAGCAGCCACGGGACAGATTATGGCTACACCTTC. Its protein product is CASSHGTDYGYTF.

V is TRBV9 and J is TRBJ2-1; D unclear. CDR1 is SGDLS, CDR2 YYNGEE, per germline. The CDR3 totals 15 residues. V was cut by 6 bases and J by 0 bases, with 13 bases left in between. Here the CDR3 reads CASTPTVSSYNEQFF. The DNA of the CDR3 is TGTGCCAGCACCCCGACGGTAAGCTCCTACAATGAGCAGTTCTTC.

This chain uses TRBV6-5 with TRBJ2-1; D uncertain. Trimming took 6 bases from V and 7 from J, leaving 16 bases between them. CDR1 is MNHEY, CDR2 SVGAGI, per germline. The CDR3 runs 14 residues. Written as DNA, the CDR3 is TGTGCCAGCAGGATCGGGCTTTCCGCGAATGAGCAGTTCTTC. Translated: CASRIGLSANEQFF.

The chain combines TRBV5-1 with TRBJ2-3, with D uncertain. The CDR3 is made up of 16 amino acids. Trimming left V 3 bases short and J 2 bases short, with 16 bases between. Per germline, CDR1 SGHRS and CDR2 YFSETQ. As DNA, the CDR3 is TGCGCCAGCAGCTCAGAGTTACAAACCTCCACAGATACGCAGTATTTT. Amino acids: CASSSELQTSTDTQYF.